The 14 T cell receptor beta chains below all came from one sample that was sequenced in a study of blood T cell repertoires in COVID-19. Profiling relied on immunoSEQ multiplex PCR, and the TCRdb table lists in-frame clones only, not all of them. The data hold 300,000 to 400,000 clones, with 88% observed a single time. The sample was PBMCs or T cells enriched from blood (not recorded which). The receptors were sampled from a woman younger than 30 who had recovered from COVID-19.

The J gene is TRBJ1-1, the V gene TRBV27; D uncertain. Trimming removed 6 bases at V and 1 base at J, with 12 bases between. The CDR3 length is 14 residues. Germline V gene sequence: CDR1 MNHEY, CDR2 SMNVEV (reference sequence). DNA of the CDR3: TGTGCCAGCAGGGGAGGGTGGACGAACACTGAAGCTTTCTTT. It yields the protein CASRGGWTNTEAFF.

The chain is built from TRBV12-5 and TRBJ2-1; 8 bases line up with TRBD2. With V trimmed by 2 bases and J by 5 bases, 8 bases remained unmatched. CDR3 length: 16 residues. Germline CDR1 and CDR2: LGHNT and FRNRAP. The CDR3 loop is CASGLSTGGLHNEQFF. The CDR3 DNA follows: TGTGCTAGTGGTTTGAGTACGGGGGGGCTCCACAATGAGCAGTTCTTC.

This sequence joins TRBV19 and TRBJ2-2, with a weak D call TRBD1 (6 bases). Germline CDR1 LNHDA, CDR2 SQIVND (reference sequence). V shed 4 bases and J shed 5 bases, with 14 bases lying between them. This CDR3 contains 15 residues. The CDR3 DNA reads TGTGCCAGTAGTAGGTTAGACAGGCTGACCGGGGAGCTGTTTTTT. Amino acid sequence: CASSRLDRLTGELFF.

CDR3 protein: CASPAPSGNTIYF. CDR3 DNA sequence: TGTGCCAGCCCTGCGCCCTCTGGAAACACCATATATTTT. This chain links TRBV21-1 with TRBJ1-3. TRBV21-1 is recorded as a pseudogene. This CDR3 contains 13 residues.

V is TRBV5-1 and J is TRBJ1-6, with TRBD1 identical over 8 bases. V lost 2 bases, J lost 7 bases, and 14 bases stayed unmatched. The CDR3 extends over 18 amino acids. The germline V gene encodes CDR1 SGHRS and CDR2 YFSETQ. The CDR3, as DNA: TGCGCCAGCAGCTTCACCGGGACAGGTGGGATCGGGAATTCACCCCTCCACTTT. Amino acid sequence: CASSFTGTGGIGNSPLHF.

V gene TRBV6-5 combines with J gene TRBJ2-5; D uncertain. CDR3 length: 12 amino acids. V was clipped by 6 bases and J by 5 bases, with 10 bases between them. Germline V CDR1 and CDR2: MNHEY, SVGAGI. In nucleotides, the CDR3 is TGTGCCAGCAGCTCGACCGGGGAGACCCAGTACTTC. The encoded protein is CASSSTGETQYF.

J is TRBJ2-7 and V is TRBV10-2, with 8 bases matching TRBD1. CDR1 is WSHSY and CDR2 is SAAADI in the germline V gene. The CDR3 contains 14 residues. Trimming at V came to 7 bases and at J to 2 bases, leaving 7 bases not matched to a gene. For the CDR3, the DNA is TGCGCCAGCAATACCCGGACAGGGACCTACGAGCAGTACTTC. This sequence encodes CASNTRTGTYEQYF.

The chain has TRBV6-2 or TRBV6-3 and TRBJ1-1, with D tentatively TRBD1 (6 bases). Germline V gene lookup returns CDR1 MNHEY and CDR2 SVGEGT. Trimming took 6 bases from V and 3 from J, leaving 11 bases between them. This CDR3 spans 13 amino acids. This CDR3 reads CASSPDSHTEAFF. DNA for the CDR3: TGTGCCAGCAGCCCGGACAGCCACACTGAAGCTTTCTTT.

This chain connects TRBV29-1 to TRBJ1-1; D unresolved. The CDR3 sequence is 13 residues long. Germline V gene sequence: CDR1 SQVTM, CDR2 ANQGSEA. The V end lost 2 bases, the J end lost 4 bases, and 11 bases lay between the germline ends. CDR3 in amino acids: CSVESRLSTEAFF. The DNA of the CDR3 is TGCAGCGTTGAATCCAGGCTCAGCACTGAAGCTTTCTTT.

This clone showed up just a few times. V gene TRBV7-2 combines with J gene TRBJ2-1, with 7 bases matching TRBD2. After removal of 1 base from V and 1 base from J, the junction contained 13 bases not matched to a gene. CDR3 size: 19 residues. Per the germline V gene, CDR1 is SGHTA and CDR2 is FQGNSA. DNA of the CDR3: TGTGCCAGCAGCTTAGTCTCGGTTGGCTCTAGCGGTTCCTACAATGAGCAGTTCTTC. It specifies CASSLVSVGSSGSYNEQFF. Looking up the rest from reference TRBV7-2 and TRBJ2-1 gives the full variable domain: GAGVSQSPSNKVTEKGKDVELRCDPISGHTALYWYRQSLGQGLEFLIYFQGNSAPDKSGLPSDRFSAERTGGSVSTLTIQRTQQEDSAVYLCASSLVSVGSSGSYNEQFFGPGTRLTVL.

The chain uses TRBV9 and TRBJ1-1; possibly TRBD1 for D (5 bases). This CDR3 is 14 amino acids long. V gave up 3 bases and J gave up 3 bases, with 12 bases separating them. Germline lookup yields CDR1 SGDLS and CDR2 YYNGEE. The CDR3 nucleotides are TGTGCCAGCAGCGCCGGGGCGGGGTACACTGAAGCTTTCTTT. Translating gives CASSAGAGYTEAFF.

In this sample, this clone turned up once. This chain joins TRBV24-1 and TRBJ1-1; 7 bases fit TRBD1. Germline CDR1 KGHDR, CDR2 SFDVKD. The CDR3 is 13 amino acids. V lost 9 bases, J lost 4 bases, and 7 bases stayed unmatched. The CDR3 region has the DNA TGTGCCACCCGACAAGGGGGCGGCACTGAAGCTTTCTTT. This translates into CATRQGGGTEAFF.

The chain combines TRBV2 with TRBJ2-7; a possible D gene is TRBD1 (6 bases). V was trimmed by 3 bases and J by 9 bases, leaving 18 bases between them. This CDR3 contains 14 residues. CDR1 and CDR2 (germline): SNHLY, FYNNEI. The CDR3 sequence is CASSDWQGIRGQYF. The CDR3 DNA follows: TGTGCCAGCAGTGATTGGCAGGGCATCAGGGGGCAGTACTTC.

The genes are TRBV19 and TRBJ2-7; maybe TRBD1 (6 bases). CDR1 LNHDA and CDR2 SQIVND come from the germline V gene (reference sequence). The CDR3 length is 14 residues. The V end lost 5 bases, the J end lost 2 bases, and 13 bases lay between the germline ends. CDR3 DNA: TGTGCCAGTAGTGCGCGGACAGCAGCCTACGAGCAGTACTTC. Translated, it gives CASSARTAAYEQYF.